This T cell receptor beta chain comes out of a study of shared clonotypes between healthy human individuals. It was CD45RO-negative cells, positively selected for CCR7, that made up naive CD8 cells, with terminally differentiated effector memory CD45RA+ cells excluded. Study donors comprised healthy, HIV-negative adults devoid of recent acute infection or vaccination. TCRdb's copy holds only in-frame clones and misses some; the assay was immunoSEQ multiplex PCR. This table has some 2,100,000 clones, more than 85% appearing once. CDR3 length equals 15 residues. V was clipped by 1 base and J by 6 bases, with 13 bases between them. Germline CDR1 and CDR2: LNHDA and SQIVND (reference sequence). This clone turned up a few times.

The receptor comes from a man aged 18-30 years in good health. Some clones in this sample may be carry-over from other donors' samples. The specimen sequenced was naive CD8+ T cells from PBMCs. The V and J genes are TRBV19 and TRBJ1-5; D call uncertain. CDR3 region: CASSIVDGGGQPQHF. CDR3 coding DNA: TGTGCCAGTAGTATAGTGGACGGCGGAGGTCAGCCCCAGCATTTT.